This T cell receptor (beta chain) is from a study of control samples from healthy donors and cancer patients. Assay: immunoSEQ multiplex PCR; the TCRdb copy retains only in-frame clones and omits some. Of approximately 190,000 clones in the sample, approximately 91% were seen once. CDR3 length: 13 amino acids. V lost 4 bases, J lost 7 bases, and 11 bases lay in between. Germline values: CDR1 WNHNN, CDR2 SYGVQD (reference sequence). This receptor was obtained from a man aged 30-40 years in good health. Input material: blood. This sequence joins TRBV10-1 and TRBJ1-5; D possibly corresponds to TRBD1 (5 bases). CDR3 residues: CASSGGRGQPQHF. The DNA for the CDR3 is TGCGCCAGCAGTGGAGGACGGGGCCAGCCCCAGCATTTT.